Presented here are 6 T cell receptor beta chains from one specimen sequenced in a study of T cells in women clearing cervical HPV infection. The table came from immunoSEQ multiplex PCR; TCRdb's copy has only in-frame clones and leaves some out. Its table lists 20,000 to 25,000 clones. The sequenced sample was blood buffy coat. Every receptor here comes from a woman aged 18-70 years with a cervical HPV16 infection that either progressed to CIN3+ or cleared (not recorded which).

A note on this clone: The read gets to within 3 residues of the CDR3 end, and the germline J gene fills in the rest. This chain joins TRBV6-2 or TRBV6-3 and TRBJ1-1; no firm D call. This CDR3 region has 15 residues. V was cut by 2 bases and J by 0 bases, with 10 bases left in between. The germline V gene has CDR1 MNHEY and CDR2 SVGEGT. The CDR3 sequence: CASSYRRGVNTEAFF. The sequenced part of the CDR3 DNA is TGTGCCAGCAGTTACCGTCGGGGAGTGAACACTGAA.

Of note for this clone: With the read ending 3 residues before the CDR3 end, the germline J gene is used to fill in that end. This chain links TRBV6-4 with TRBJ2-2, with 9 bases aligning to TRBD2. The CDR3 length is 14 residues. V lost 4 bases and J lost 6; bases outside the gene matches: 3. CDR1 is MRHNA, CDR2 SNTAGT, per germline. The CDR3 reads CASSVSGSSGELFF. The DNA read from the CDR3 is TGTGCCAGCAGTGTTAGCGGGAGTTCCGGGGAG.

A word on this clone: The read falls 3 residues short of the CDR3 end, and the missing part is taken from the germline J gene. V usage is TRBV6-4 and J usage is TRBJ1-2, with 9 bases identical to TRBD1. CDR3 length equals 14 residues. Germline CDR1 is MRHNA and CDR2 is SNTAGT. Trimming removed 6 bases from V and 6 bases from J; junction bases left unmatched: 8. The CDR3 region is CASSAEQGANGYTF. The CDR3 DNA, read in part, is TGTGCCAGCAGCGCTGAACAGGGGGCAAATGGC.

On this clone: The read ends 3 residues before the CDR3 terminus; that terminus is restored from the germline J gene. The rearrangement links TRBV30 to TRBJ1-4, with a weak D call TRBD1 (5 bases). Germline-derived CDR1 and CDR2 are GTSNPN and SVGIG (reference sequence). CDR3 size: 13 residues. The sequenced part of the CDR3 DNA is TGTGCCTGGAGTGTACGCAGGGATTCACCA. Its translation is CAWSVRRDSP. The complete CDR3 protein is CAWSVRRDSPLFF.

Worth noting for this clone: The read halts 3 residues ahead of the CDR3 end, with the missing end drawn from the germline J gene. The gene calls are TRBV20-1 and TRBJ1-2; no reliable D call. V was clipped by 5 bases and J by 1 base, with 11 bases between them. Germline values: CDR1 DFQATT, CDR2 SNEGSKA (reference sequence). CDR3 length equals 13 residues. The chain's CDR3 is CSAPNYNNYGYTF. The covered CDR3 bases are TGCAGTGCTCCAAACTACAATAACTATGGC.

Of note for this clone: The DNA ends 3 residues before the CDR3 does, and the rest of the CDR3 is filled in from the germline J gene. The V call is TRBV16, the J call TRBJ2-7; TRBD1 aligns across 8 bases. Germline-derived CDR1 and CDR2 are KGHSY and FQNENV. The V segment lost 2 bases and the J segment 3 bases; nucleotides outside the gene matches: 6. This CDR3 has 15 residues. CDR3 bases read: TGTGCCAGCAGCCAAACAGGACAGGGACTCTACGAG. It specifies CASSQTGQGLYE. The CDR3, in full, reads CASSQTGQGLYEQYF.